The T cell receptor beta chain described here comes from a study of T cell repertoires in aging, cancer and after chemotherapy. Overall study: Repeat sampling of healthy donors over several months to years showed clear clonal overlap. Study-level points and caveats: Rebound thymic output was suggested by rising median generation probability during chemotherapy in each cancer cohort.

On this clonotype itself: Its target is not known.

This CDR3 is built from 16 residues. V dropped 6 bases and J dropped 0 bases, with 15 bases sitting between them. Germline V lookup: CDR1 MNHNS, CDR2 SASEGT. The template was genomic DNA from peripheral blood, not RNA. A mixed TRB-A/B primer pool amplified rearranged TRB by multiplex touch-down PCR. TCRdb independently ran MiXCR on the multiplex PCR reads; one entry per CDR3 protein. The sample contains some 10,000 distinct CDR3 sequences, approximately 32% of which appear only once. V and J are TRBV6-1 and TRBJ1-3; a possible D gene is TRBD1 (6 bases). Sequenced: blood. This receptor was obtained from a human donor in good health. The donor label of this sample is uncertain. The CDR3 DNA reads as TGTGCCAGCAGAAGAACAGGGCTCGACTCTGGAAACACCATATATTTT. Its protein product is CASRRTGLDSGNTIYF.